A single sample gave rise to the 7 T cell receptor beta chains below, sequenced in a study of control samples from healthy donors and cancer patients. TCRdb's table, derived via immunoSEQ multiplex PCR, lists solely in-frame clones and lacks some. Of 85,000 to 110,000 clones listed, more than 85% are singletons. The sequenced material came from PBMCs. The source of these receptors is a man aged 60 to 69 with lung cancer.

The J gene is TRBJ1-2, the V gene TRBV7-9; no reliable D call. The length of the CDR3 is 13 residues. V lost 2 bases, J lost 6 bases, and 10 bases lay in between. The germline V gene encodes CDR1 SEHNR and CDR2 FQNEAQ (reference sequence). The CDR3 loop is CASSLRQFDGYTF. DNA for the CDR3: TGTGCCAGCAGCTTACGGCAGTTTGATGGCTACACCTTC.

The CDR3 DNA sequence: TGTGCCAGCAGCTTCCTTGAAGGGGGACAAATCGATGGCTACACCTTC. Its translation: CASSFLEGGQIDGYTF. The chain combines TRBV5-4 with TRBJ1-2; a possible D gene is TRBD1 (6 bases). Trimming pared 2 bases from V and 6 bases from J, leaving 20 bases between. The germline V gene encodes CDR1 SGHNT and CDR2 YYREEE (reference sequence). There are 16 residues in the CDR3.

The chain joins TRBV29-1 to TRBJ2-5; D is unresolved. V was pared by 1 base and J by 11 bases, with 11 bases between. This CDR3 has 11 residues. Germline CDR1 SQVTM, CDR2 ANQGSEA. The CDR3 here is CSVEVLQRQYF. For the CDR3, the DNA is TGCAGCGTTGAAGTTCTCCAGAGGCAGTACTTC.

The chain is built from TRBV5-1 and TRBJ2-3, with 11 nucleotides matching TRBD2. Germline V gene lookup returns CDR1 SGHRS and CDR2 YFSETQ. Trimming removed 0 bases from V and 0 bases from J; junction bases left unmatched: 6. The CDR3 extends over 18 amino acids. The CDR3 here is CASSLALAGGLSTDTQYF. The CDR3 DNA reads TGCGCCAGCAGCTTGGCTCTAGCGGGGGGTCTCAGCACAGATACGCAGTATTTT.

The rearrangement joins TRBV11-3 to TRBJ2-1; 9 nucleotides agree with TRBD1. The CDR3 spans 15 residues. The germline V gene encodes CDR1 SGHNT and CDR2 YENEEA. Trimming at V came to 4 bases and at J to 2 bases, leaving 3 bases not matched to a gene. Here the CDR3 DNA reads TGTGCCAGCAGCTGGGGACAGGGAACCTACAATGAGCAGTTCTTC. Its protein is CASSWGQGTYNEQFF.

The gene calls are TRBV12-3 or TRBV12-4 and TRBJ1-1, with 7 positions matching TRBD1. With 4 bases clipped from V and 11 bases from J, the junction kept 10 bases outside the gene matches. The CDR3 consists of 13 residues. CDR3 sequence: CASSSRTGATAFF. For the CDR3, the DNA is TGTGCCAGCAGTTCCCGGACAGGTGCAACGGCTTTCTTT.

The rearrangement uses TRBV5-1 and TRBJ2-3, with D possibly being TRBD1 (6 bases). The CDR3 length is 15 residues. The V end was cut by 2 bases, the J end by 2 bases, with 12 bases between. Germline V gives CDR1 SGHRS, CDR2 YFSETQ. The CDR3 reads CASSLFGQNTDTQYF. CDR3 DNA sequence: TGCGCCAGCAGCTTATTTGGACAGAACACAGATACGCAGTATTTT.